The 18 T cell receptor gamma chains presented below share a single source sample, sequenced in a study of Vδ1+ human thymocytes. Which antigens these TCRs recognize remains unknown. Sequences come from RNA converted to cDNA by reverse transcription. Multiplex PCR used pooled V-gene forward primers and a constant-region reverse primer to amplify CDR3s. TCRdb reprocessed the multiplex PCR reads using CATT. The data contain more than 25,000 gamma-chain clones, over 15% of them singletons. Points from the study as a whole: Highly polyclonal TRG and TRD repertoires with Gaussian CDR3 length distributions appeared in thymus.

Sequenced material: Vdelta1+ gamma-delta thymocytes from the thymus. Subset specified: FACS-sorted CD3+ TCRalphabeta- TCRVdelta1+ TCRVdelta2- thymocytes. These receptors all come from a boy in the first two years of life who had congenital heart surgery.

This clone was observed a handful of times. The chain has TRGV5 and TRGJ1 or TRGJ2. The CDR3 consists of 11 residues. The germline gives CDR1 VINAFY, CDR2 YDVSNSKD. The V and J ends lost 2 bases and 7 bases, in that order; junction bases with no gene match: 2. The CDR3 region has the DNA TGTGCCACCTGGGACATGTATAAGAAACTCTTT. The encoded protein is CATWDMYKKLF.

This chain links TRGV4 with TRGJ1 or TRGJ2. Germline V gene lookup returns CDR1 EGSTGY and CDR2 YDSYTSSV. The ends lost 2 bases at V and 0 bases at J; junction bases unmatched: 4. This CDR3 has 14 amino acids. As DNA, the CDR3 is TGTGCCACCTGGGATGAACCGAATTATTATAAGAAACTCTTT. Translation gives CATWDEPNYYKKLF.

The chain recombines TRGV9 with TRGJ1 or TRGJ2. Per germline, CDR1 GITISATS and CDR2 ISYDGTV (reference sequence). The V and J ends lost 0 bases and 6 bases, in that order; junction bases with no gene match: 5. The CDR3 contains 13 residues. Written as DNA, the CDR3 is TGTGCCTTGTGGGAGGTGAGACCTTATAAGAAACTCTTT. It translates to CALWEVRPYKKLF.

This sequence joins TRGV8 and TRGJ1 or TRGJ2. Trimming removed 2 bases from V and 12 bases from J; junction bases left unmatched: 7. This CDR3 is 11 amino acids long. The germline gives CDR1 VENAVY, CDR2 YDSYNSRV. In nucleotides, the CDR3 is TGTGCCACCTGGGATACCCGTGGGAAACTCTTT. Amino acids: CATWDTRGKLF.

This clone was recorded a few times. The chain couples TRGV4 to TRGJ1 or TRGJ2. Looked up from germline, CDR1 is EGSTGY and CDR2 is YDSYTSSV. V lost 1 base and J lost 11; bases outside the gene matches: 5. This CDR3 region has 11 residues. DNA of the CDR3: TGTGCCACCTGGGATGGATCGGAGAAACTCTTT. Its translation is CATWDGSEKLF.

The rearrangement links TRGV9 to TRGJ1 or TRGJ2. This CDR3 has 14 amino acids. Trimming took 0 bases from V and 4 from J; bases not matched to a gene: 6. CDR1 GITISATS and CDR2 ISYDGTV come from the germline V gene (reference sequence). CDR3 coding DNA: TGTGCCTTGTGGGAGGTGGTACGATATTATAAGAAACTCTTT. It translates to CALWEVVRYYKKLF.

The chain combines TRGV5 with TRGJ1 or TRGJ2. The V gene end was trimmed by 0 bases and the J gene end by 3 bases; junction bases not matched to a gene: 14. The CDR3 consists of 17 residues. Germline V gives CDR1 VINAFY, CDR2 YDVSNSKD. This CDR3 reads CATWDRLGDGIYYKKLF. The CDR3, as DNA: TGTGCCACCTGGGACAGGCTTGGGGACGGAATTTATTATAAGAAACTCTTT.

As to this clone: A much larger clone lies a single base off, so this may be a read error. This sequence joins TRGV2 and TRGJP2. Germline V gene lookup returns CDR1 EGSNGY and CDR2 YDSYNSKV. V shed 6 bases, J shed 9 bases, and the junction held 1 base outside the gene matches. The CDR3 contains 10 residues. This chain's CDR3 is CATWNWIKTF. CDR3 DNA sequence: TGTGCCACCTGGAATTGGATCAAGACGTTT.

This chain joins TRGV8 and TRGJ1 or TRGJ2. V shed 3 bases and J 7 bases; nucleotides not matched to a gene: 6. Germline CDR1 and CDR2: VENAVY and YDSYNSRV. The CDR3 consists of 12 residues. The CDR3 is CATWDPPYKKLF. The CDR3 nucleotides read TGTGCCACCTGGGATCCGCCCTATAAGAAACTCTTT.

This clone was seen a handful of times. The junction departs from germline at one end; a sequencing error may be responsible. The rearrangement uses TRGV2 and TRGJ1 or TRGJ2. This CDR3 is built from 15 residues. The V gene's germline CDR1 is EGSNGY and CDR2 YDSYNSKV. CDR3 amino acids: CASWDGPWNYYKKLF. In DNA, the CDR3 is TGTGCCTCCTGGGACGGGCCATGGAATTATTATAAGAAACTCTTT.

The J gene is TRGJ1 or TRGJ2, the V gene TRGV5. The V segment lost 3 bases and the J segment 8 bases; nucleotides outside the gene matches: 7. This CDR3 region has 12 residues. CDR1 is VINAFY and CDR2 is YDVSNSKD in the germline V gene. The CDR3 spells CATWDGQHKKLF. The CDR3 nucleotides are TGTGCCACCTGGGACGGGCAGCATAAGAAACTCTTT.

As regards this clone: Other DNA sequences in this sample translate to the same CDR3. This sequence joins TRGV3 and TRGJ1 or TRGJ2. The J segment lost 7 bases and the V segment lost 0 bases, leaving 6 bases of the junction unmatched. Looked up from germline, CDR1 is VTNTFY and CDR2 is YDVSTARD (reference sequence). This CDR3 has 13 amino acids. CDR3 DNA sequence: TGTGCCACCTGGGACAGGCGGGGCTATAAGAAACTCTTT. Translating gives CATWDRRGYKKLF.

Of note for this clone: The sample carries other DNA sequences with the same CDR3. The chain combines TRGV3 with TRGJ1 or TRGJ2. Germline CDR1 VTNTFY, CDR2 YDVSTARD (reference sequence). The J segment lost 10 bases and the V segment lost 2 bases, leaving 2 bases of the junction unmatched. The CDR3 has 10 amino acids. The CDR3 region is CATWDKKKLF. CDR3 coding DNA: TGTGCCACCTGGGACAAAAAGAAACTCTTT.

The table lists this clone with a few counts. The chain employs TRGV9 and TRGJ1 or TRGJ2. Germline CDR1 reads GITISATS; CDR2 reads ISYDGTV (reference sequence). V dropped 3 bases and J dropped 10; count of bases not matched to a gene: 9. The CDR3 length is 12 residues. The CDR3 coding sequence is TGTGCCTTGTGGGAGACCAATCGCAAGAAACTCTTT. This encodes CALWETNRKKLF.

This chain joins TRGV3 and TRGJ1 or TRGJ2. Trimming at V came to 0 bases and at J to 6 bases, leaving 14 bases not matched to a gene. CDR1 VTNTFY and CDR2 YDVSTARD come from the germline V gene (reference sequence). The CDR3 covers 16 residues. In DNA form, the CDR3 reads TGTGCCACCTGGGACAGGCCTTTCAGTTTAGGTTATAAGAAACTCTTT. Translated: CATWDRPFSLGYKKLF.

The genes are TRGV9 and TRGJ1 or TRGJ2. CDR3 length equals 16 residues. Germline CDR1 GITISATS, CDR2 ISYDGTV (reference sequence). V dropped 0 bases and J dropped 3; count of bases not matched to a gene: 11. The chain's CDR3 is CALWEVSYLGYYKKLF. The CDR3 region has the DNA TGTGCCTTGTGGGAGGTGTCTTATTTGGGTTATTATAAGAAACTCTTT.

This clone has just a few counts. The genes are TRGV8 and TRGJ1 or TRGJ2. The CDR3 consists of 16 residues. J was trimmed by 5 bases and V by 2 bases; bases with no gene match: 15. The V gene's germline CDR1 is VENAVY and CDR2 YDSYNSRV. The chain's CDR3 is CATWDIFANGDYKKLF. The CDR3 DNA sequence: TGTGCCACCTGGGATATATTCGCCAATGGGGATTATAAGAAACTCTTT.

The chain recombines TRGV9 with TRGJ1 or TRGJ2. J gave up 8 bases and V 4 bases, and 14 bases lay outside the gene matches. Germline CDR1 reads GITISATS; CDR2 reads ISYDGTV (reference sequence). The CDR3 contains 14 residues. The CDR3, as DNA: TGTGCCTTGTGGGATGACCCGGGGTCGGATAAGAAACTCTTT. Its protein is CALWDDPGSDKKLF.